This paragraph reports one T cell receptor beta chain. This sample was taken from a study of cytomegalovirus exposure and HLA in healthy donors. The PCR ran on 60 Vbeta and 13 Jbeta primers. Repertoires were generated with immunoSEQ multiplex PCR, while TCRdb's copy carries only in-frame clones and drops some. The sample records tens of thousands of clones, around three quarters being singletons. Looked up from germline, CDR1 is SGHTA and CDR2 is FQGTGA. CDR3 size: 15 residues. Unmatched junction bases numbered 4, after V lost 4 bases and J lost 6 bases. The chain uses TRBV7-3 and TRBJ2-1; TRBD2 agrees at 12 bases. The sample taken for sequencing was PBMCs. The sequence was collected from a woman aged 50 to 65 in good health and CMV-seropositive. The CDR3, as DNA: TGTGCCAGCAGCTCAGGACTAGCGGGATCCAATGAGCAGTTCTTC. This encodes CASSSGLAGSNEQFF.